The 12 T cell receptor beta chains presented below share a single source sample, sequenced in a study of blood T cell repertoires in COVID-19. Profiled with immunoSEQ multiplex PCR; TCRdb holds only in-frame clones, not every one. This sample yields just over 300,000 clones, of which roughly 91% are seen a single time; approximately 2% belongs to the top ten. Sequencing input: peripheral blood. These receptors were obtained from a woman in her twenties or thirties with COVID-19, enrolled during active disease.

The rearrangement uses TRBV6-2 or TRBV6-3 and TRBJ2-1; TRBD2 is a possible D gene (6 bases). V was shortened by 6 bases and J by 11 bases, with 17 bases between the two germline ends. Per germline, CDR1 MNHEY and CDR2 SVGEGT. The CDR3 is made up of 13 amino acids. Here the CDR3 reads CASSRTRGLQQFF. The CDR3 nucleotides are TGTGCCAGCAGCCGCACGAGGGGACTCCAGCAGTTCTTC.

The chain carries TRBV7-3 and TRBJ1-5; the D gene is possibly TRBD1 (6 bases). The V end was cut by 1 base, the J end by 15 bases, with 25 bases between. Germline V gene sequence: CDR1 SGHTA, CDR2 FQGTGA. CDR3 size: 16 residues. CDR3 loop: CASSLKEGQTCGGRHF. In DNA form, the CDR3 reads TGTGCCAGCAGCTTAAAGGAAGGGCAGACGTGCGGGGGCAGGCATTTT.

This clone has only one observation. This chain connects TRBV30 to TRBJ1-1; the D gene is possibly TRBD1 (5 bases). CDR1 GTSNPN and CDR2 SVGIG come from the germline V gene (reference sequence). Deletions cut 0 bases from V and 8 bases from J, with 16 bases between. This CDR3 spans 14 amino acids. CDR3 protein: CAWSVIYRSEEAFF. The CDR3 nucleotides read TGTGCCTGGAGTGTAATTTACAGGTCGGAAGAAGCTTTCTTT.

The J gene is TRBJ1-4, the V gene TRBV11-3; D is undetermined. The CDR3 spans 15 residues. V shed 5 bases and J shed 1 base, with 11 bases lying between them. Germline V gives CDR1 SGHNT, CDR2 YENEEA. DNA for the CDR3: TGTGCCAGCAGCCCCCAGACGGGAACTAATGAAAAACTGTTTTTT. It is translated as CASSPQTGTNEKLFF.

The chain carries TRBV2 and TRBJ2-5, with a possible D match to TRBD2 (7 bases). V lost 7 bases and J 2 bases, leaving 29 bases between the germline ends. The CDR3 length is 19 residues. Per germline, CDR1 SNHLY and CDR2 FYNNEI. CDR3 sequence (DNA): TGTGCCAGCACCCTTTTGGGGGGGGCTAGCGGAGCCTCACAAGAGACCCAGTACTTC. It encodes CASTLLGGASGASQETQYF.

CDR3 in DNA: TGTGCCACCAGCAGAGATAGTCGCGGCGGGACCGGGGAGCTGTTTTTT. Protein sequence: CATSRDSRGGTGELFF. V gene TRBV15 combines with J gene TRBJ2-2, with a tentative D call TRBD2 (5 bases). The CDR3 runs to 16 residues. With 0 bases removed from V and 5 bases from J, the gap between germline ends came to 13 bases. Germline V CDR1 and CDR2: LNHNV, YYDKDF (reference sequence).

The chain employs TRBV4-1 and TRBJ2-5; TRBD2 is a possible D gene (6 bases). Trimming removed 1 base from V and 4 bases from J, with 16 bases in between. This CDR3 has 16 amino acids. Germline lookup yields CDR1 MGHRA and CDR2 YSYEKL. Here the CDR3 reads CASSQGERRGVETQYF. CDR3 coding DNA: TGCGCCAGCAGCCAAGGGGAACGGCGGGGAGTAGAGACCCAGTACTTC.

This clone was picked up many times. The chain couples TRBV11-3 to TRBJ2-1; 7 bases align to TRBD2. The germline CDR1 and CDR2 sequences are SGHNT and YENEEA. The V segment lost 4 bases and the J segment 15 bases; nucleotides outside the gene matches: 12. This CDR3 has 13 residues. The CDR3 here is CASSSPRTSGLFF. CDR3 nucleotide sequence: TGTGCCAGCAGCTCTCCCCGGACTAGTGGCCTGTTCTTC.

J is TRBJ1-5 and V is TRBV6-5; 7 bases map to TRBD1. V dropped 5 bases and J dropped 9; count of bases not matched to a gene: 10. The CDR3 is 14 amino acids. In germline, CDR1 is MNHEY, CDR2 SVGAGI. The CDR3 DNA follows: TGTGCCAGCAGTCCGGGGACAGCCTTGATGCCCCAGCATTTT. Protein: CASSPGTALMPQHF.

V usage is TRBV18 and J usage is TRBJ2-3, with 7 bases that match TRBD2. This CDR3 has 14 amino acids. V trimming: 3 bases; J trimming: 4 bases; junction bases outside the gene matches: 4. Germline lookup yields CDR1 KGHSH and CDR2 LQKENI. The CDR3 nucleotides read TGTGCCAGCTCACCGGCGGGGGTGGCAGATACGCAGTATTTT. Protein sequence: CASSPAGVADTQYF.

This clone was seen repeatedly, ten times or more. The V gene is TRBV13, the J gene TRBJ2-7; 8 nucleotides agree with TRBD1. The CDR3 covers 14 residues. V was clipped by 0 bases and J by 6 bases; unmatched bases: 4. Germline V CDR1 and CDR2: PRHDT, FYEKMQ (reference sequence). The CDR3 sequence: CASSLGTGDSEQYF. The CDR3 DNA sequence: TGTGCCAGCAGCTTAGGGACAGGGGACTCCGAGCAGTACTTC.

V is TRBV11-2 and J is TRBJ2-4; possibly TRBD2 for D (6 bases). V was trimmed by 4 bases and J by 0 bases, leaving 10 bases between them. The germline gives CDR1 SGHAT, CDR2 FQNNGV. The CDR3 is made up of 15 amino acids. CDR3 coding DNA: TGTGCCAGCAGCTCCGCGGGGTTAGCCAAAAACATTCAGTACTTC. It codes for CASSSAGLAKNIQYF.